The 3 T cell receptor beta chains given below trace back to one sample, sequenced in a study of regulatory T cells in long-lasting Graves disease. Sample time point: persistent/refractory GD, antithyroid drugs over 5 years with positive TRAb. PBMC-derived RNA was used for the TCR library. TCR beta libraries were built with iRepertoire HTBI primers and Arm-PCR of CDR3 regions. Each CDR3 protein gets one entry after TCRdb re-called the multiplex PCR reads with MiXCR. The table lists fewer than 550,000 distinct CDR3 sequences, 20% to 25% of them singletons. The sequencing here drew on peripheral blood mononuclear cells (PBMCs), taken when the disease was refractory, from a patient treated with antithyroid drugs. These receptors originate from a female donor with Graves disease.

In this sample, this clonotype turned up a few times. The rearrangement uses TRBV4-1 and TRBJ1-2; maybe TRBD1 (6 bases). The germline V and J ends were trimmed by 5 bases and 6 bases, with 19 bases remaining between them. CDR3 size: 15 residues. Germline lookup yields CDR1 MGHRA and CDR2 YSYEKL. The DNA of the CDR3 is TGCGCCAGCAGCGGCTGGGGGCAGAGAAAAGATGGCTACACCTTC. This codes for CASSGWGQRKDGYTF.

This rearrangement joins TRBV2 to TRBJ2-7; D is unclear. This CDR3 comprises 13 residues. Per the germline V gene, CDR1 is SNHLY and CDR2 is FYNNEI. Trimming removed 3 bases from V and 1 base from J, with 7 bases in between. DNA of the CDR3: TGTGCCAGCAGTGAGTCTCAGTCCTACGAGCAGTACTTC. This translates into CASSESQSYEQYF.

This clonotype was seen ten or more times. This chain links TRBV27 with TRBJ2-5; TRBD2 matches at 13 bases. The CDR3 has 16 amino acids. Germline CDR1 reads MNHEY; CDR2 reads SMNVEV (reference sequence). The J segment lost 1 base and the V segment lost 5 bases, leaving 4 bases of the junction unmatched. The CDR3 sequence is CASSPRTSGSQETQYF. The CDR3 DNA is TGTGCCAGCAGTCCACGGACTAGCGGGAGCCAAGAGACCCAGTACTTC.